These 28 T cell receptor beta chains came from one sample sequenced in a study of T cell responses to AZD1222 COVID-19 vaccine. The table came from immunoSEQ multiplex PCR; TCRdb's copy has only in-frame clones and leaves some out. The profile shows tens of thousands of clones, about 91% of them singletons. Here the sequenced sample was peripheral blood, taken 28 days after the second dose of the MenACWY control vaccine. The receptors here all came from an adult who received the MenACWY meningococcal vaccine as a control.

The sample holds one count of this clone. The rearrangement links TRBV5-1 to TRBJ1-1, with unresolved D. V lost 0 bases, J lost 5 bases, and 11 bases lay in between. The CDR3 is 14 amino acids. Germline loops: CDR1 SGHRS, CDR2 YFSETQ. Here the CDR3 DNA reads TGCGCCAGCAGCTTGGCGCGGCAGGTGACTGAAGCTTTCTTT. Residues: CASSLARQVTEAFF.

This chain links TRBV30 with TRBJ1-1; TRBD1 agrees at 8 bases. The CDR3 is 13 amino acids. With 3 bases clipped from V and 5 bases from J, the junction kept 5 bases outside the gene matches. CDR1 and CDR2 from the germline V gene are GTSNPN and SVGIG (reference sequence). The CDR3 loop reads CAWRQGAGTEAFF. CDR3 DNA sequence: TGTGCCTGGAGGCAGGGGGCGGGTACTGAAGCTTTCTTT.

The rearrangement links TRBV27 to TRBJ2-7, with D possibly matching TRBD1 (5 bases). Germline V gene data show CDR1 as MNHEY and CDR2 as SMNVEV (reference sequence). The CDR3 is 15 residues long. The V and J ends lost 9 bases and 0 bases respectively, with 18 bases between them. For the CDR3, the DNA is TGTGCCAGACCCCTGTACCCTCAGGGCTCCTACGAGCAGTACTTC. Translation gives CARPLYPQGSYEQYF.

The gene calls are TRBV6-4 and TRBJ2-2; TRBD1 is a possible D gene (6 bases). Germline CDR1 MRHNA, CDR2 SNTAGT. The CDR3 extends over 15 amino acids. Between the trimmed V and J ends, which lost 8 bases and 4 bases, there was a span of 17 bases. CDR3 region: CASRIDGTSTGELFF. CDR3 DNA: TGTGCCAGCCGAATCGACGGGACAAGCACCGGGGAGCTGTTTTTT.

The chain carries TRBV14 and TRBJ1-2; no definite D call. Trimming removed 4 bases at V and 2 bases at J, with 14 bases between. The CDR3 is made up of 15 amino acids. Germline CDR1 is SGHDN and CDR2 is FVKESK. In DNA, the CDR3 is TGTGCCAGCAGCCTTTCAAAGGACGGGAACTATGGCTACACCTTC. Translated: CASSLSKDGNYGYTF.

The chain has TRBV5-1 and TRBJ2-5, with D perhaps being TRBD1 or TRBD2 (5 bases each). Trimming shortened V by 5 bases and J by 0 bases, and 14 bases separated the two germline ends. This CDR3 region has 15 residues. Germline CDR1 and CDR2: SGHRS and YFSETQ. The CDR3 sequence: CASRKGDRYQETQYF. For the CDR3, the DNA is TGCGCCAGCAGGAAAGGGGACCGCTACCAAGAGACCCAGTACTTC.

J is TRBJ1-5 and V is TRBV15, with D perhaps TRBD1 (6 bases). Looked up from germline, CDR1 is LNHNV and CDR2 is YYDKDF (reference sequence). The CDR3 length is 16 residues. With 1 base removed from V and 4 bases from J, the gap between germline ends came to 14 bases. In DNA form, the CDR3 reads TGTGCCACCAGCAGAGCCTATTATCAGGGGAATCAGCCCCAGCATTTT. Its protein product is CATSRAYYQGNQPQHF. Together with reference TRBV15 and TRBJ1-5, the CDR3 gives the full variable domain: DAMVIQNPRYQVTQFGKPVTLSCSQTLNHNVMYWYQQKSSQAPKLLFHYYDKDFNNEADTPDNFQSRRPNTSFCFLDIRSPGLGDTAMYLCATSRAYYQGNQPQHFGDGTRLSIL.

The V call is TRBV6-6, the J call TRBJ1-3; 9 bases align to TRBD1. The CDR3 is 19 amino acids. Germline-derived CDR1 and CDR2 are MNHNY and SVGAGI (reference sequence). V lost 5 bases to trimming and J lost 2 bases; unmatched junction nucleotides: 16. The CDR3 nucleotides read TGTGCCAGCAGTCCCACAGGGGGCTATGGGTCTGTAACTGGAAACACCATATATTTT. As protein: CASSPTGGYGSVTGNTIYF.

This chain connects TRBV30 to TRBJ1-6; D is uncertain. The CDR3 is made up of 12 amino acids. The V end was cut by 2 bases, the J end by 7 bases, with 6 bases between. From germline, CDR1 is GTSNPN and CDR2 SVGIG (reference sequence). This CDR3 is CAWSTENSPLHF. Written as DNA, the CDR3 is TGTGCCTGGAGTACGGAAAATTCACCCCTCCACTTT.

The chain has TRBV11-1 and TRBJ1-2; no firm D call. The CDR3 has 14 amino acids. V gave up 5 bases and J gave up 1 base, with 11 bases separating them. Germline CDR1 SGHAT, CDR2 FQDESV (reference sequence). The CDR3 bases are TGTGCCAGCAGCCGGTCCAGCCTTAACTATGGCTACACCTTC. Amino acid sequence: CASSRSSLNYGYTF.

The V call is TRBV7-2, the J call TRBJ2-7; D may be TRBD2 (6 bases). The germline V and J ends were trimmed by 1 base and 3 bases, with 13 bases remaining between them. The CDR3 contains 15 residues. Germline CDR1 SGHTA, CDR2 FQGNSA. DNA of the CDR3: TGTGCCAGCAGCTTAGGGGGGATGGGAGGCTACGAGCAGTACTTC. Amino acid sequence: CASSLGGMGGYEQYF.

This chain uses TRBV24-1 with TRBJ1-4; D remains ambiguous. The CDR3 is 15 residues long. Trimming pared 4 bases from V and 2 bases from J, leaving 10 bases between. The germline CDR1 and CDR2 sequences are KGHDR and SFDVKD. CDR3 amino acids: CATSDNRGTNEKLFF. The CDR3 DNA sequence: TGTGCCACCAGTGACAATCGGGGTACTAATGAAAAACTGTTTTTT.

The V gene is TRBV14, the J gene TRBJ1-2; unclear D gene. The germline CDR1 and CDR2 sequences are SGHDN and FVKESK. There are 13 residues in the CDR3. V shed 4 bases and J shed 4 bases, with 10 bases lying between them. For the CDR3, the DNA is TGTGCCAGCAGCCTCACAGACCTCTATGGCTACACCTTC. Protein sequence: CASSLTDLYGYTF.

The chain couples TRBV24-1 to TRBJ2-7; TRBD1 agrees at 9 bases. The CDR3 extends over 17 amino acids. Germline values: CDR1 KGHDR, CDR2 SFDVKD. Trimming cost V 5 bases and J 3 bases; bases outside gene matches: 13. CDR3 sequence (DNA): TGTGCCACCAGTGGCTCCGAGGGACAGGGAGGTATCTACGAGCAGTACTTC. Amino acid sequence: CATSGSEGQGGIYEQYF.

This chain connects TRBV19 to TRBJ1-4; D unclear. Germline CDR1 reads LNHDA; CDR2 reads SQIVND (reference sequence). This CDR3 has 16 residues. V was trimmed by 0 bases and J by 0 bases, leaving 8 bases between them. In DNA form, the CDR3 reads TGTGCCAGTAGTATAGACGGCGGTACAACTAATGAAAAACTGTTTTTT. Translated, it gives CASSIDGGTTNEKLFF.

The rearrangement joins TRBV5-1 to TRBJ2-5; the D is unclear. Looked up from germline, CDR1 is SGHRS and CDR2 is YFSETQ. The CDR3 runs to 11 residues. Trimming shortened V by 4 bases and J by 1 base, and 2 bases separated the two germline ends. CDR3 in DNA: TGCGCCAGCAGCACCCAAGAGACCCAGTACTTC. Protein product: CASSTQETQYF.

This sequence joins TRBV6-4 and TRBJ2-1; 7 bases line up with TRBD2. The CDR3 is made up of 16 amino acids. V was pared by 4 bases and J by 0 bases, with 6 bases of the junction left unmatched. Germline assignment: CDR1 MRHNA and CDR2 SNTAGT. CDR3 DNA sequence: TGTGCCAGCAGTGTCCTAGCGGTCAGCTCCTACAATGAGCAGTTCTTC. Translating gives CASSVLAVSSYNEQFF.

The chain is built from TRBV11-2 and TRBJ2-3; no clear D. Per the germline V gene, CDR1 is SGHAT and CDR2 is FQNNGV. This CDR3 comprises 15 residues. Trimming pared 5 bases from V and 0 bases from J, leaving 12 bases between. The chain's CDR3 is CASSLLPASTDTQYF. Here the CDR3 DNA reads TGTGCCAGCAGCCTACTCCCCGCTAGCACAGATACGCAGTATTTT.

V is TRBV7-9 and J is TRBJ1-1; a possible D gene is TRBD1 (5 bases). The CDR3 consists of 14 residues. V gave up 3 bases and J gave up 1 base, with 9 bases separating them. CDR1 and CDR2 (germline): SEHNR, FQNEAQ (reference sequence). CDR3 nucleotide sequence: TGTGCCAGCAGCTTTAGCCAGGGGAACACTGAAGCTTTCTTT. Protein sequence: CASSFSQGNTEAFF. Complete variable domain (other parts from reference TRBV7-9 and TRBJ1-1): DTGVSQNPRHKITKRGQNVTFRCDPISEHNRLYWYRQTLGQGPEFLTYFQNEAQLEKSRLLSDRFSAERPKGSFSTLEIQRTEQGDSAMYLCASSFSQGNTEAFFGQGTRLTVV.

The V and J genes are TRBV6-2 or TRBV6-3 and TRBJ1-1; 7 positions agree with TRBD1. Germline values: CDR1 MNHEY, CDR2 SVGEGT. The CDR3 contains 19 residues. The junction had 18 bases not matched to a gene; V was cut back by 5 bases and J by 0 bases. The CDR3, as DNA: TGTGCCAGCAGTCCAGACGGACGACAGGGTCCTACCATGAACACTGAAGCTTTCTTT. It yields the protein CASSPDGRQGPTMNTEAFF.

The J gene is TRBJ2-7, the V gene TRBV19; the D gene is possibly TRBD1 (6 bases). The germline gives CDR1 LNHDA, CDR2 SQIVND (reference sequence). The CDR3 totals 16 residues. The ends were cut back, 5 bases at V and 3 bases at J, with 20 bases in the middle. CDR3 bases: TGTGCCAGTAGTTCCCAATCCCAGGGGACCTTCTACGAGCAGTACTTC. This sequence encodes CASSSQSQGTFYEQYF.

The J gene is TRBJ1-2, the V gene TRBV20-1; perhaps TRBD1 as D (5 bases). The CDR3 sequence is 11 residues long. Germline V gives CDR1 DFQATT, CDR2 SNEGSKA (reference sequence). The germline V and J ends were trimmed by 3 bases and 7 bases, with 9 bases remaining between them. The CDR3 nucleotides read TGCAGTGCTAGGACAGACGCTGGCTACACCTTC. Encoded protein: CSARTDAGYTF.

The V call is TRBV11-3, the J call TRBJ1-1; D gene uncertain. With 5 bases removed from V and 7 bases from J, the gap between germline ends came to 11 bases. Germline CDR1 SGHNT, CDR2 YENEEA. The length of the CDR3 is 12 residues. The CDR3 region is CASSRKAGEAFF. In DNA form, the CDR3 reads TGTGCCAGCAGCCGCAAGGCCGGTGAAGCTTTCTTT.

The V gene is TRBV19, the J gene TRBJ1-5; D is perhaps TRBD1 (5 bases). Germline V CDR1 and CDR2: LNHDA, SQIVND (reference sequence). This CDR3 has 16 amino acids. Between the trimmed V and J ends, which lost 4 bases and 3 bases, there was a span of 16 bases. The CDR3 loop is CASSSTGPGNNQPQHF. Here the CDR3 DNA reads TGTGCCAGTAGTAGTACAGGACCCGGTAACAATCAGCCCCAGCATTTT.

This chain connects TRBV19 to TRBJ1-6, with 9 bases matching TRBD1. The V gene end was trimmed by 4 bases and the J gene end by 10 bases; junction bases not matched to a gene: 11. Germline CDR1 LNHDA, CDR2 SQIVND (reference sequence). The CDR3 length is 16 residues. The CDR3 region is CASSTPGGTGRSPLHF. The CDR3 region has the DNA TGTGCCAGTAGTACGCCGGGAGGGACAGGGCGGTCACCCCTCCACTTT.

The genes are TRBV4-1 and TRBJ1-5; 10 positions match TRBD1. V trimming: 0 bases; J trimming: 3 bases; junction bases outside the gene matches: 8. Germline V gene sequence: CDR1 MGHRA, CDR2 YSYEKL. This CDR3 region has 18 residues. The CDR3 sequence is CASSQEVGDRGPNQPQHF. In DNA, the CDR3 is TGCGCCAGCAGCCAAGAGGTCGGGGACAGGGGTCCCAATCAGCCCCAGCATTTT.

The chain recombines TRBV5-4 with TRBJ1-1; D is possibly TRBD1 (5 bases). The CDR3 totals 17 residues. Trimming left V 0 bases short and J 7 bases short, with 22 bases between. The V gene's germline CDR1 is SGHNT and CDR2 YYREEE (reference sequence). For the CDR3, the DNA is TGTGCCAGCAGCTTGGCCAGCCTAAAATCGGGGGGAAGTGAAGCTTTCTTT. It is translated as CASSLASLKSGGSEAFF.

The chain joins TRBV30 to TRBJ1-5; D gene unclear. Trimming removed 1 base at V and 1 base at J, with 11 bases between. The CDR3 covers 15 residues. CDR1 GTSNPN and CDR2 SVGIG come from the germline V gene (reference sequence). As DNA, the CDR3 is TGTGCCTGGAGTGAATTGGGGATCAGCAATCAGCCCCAGCATTTT. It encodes CAWSELGISNQPQHF.